This TCR beta chain was identified in a study of T-cell reconstitution after alpha-beta-depleted transplantation in children (dated by TCRdb to 2015 to 2016). Study-level background: Using TCR repertoire profiling, the study quantitatively followed how T-cell immune reconstitution unfolded in children after TCRalphabeta/CD19-depleted allogeneic hematopoietic cell transplantation. On the study overall, not on this receptor specifically: The frequencies of hyperexpanded clones fell over the following months, and after one year, T-cell counts and TCRbeta diversity were mostly attributed to newly produced T cells. In some patients, the high TCRbeta diversity seen at day 60 was put down to recipient T cells and intrathymic progenitors that had survived conditioning. The apparently early recovery of alphabetaT-cell counts about two months after transplant reportedly depended on only several hundred rapidly expanded clones that came from non-depleted graft cells.

Including cysteine and phenylalanine, the CDR3 has 14 amino acids. The DNA shown is the 42-base CDR3, in frame from base 1. Based on the germline V gene, the CDR1 and CDR2 sequences are SGHRS and YFSETQ. V is clipped by 4 bases and J by 2 bases, and the sequence between their germline boundaries is 10 bases long. Comments on this clonotype: Its antigen target is currently unknown. No much larger clone exists at a distance of one base, and base qualities are not known.

Preparation of the library involved PCR. TCRdb names Illumina HiSeq 2500 as the instrument used. TCR libraries were prepared with molecular barcoding, using unique molecular identifiers to normalize TCRbeta repertoire quantification. The public reads were reprocessed in TCRdb via fastp at Q25 and MiXCR, keeping in-frame beta chains. CDR3 protein duplicates are merged, each entry listing the most common genes and DNA. The sample has 610,000 or so distinct CDR3 sequences on record, roughly a quarter of them singletons. The ten largest clones represent around a third of the sample. Reading the label with the study, this specimen's treatment or condition is: allogeneic hematopoietic cell transplantation with graft depleted of TCRalphabeta T cells and CD19 B cells. The transplant recipients were children given TCRalphabeta/CD19-depleted allogeneic hematopoietic cell grafts.

The sequenced sample was PBMCs, obtained before TCRalphabeta/CD19-depleted stem cell transplant. The V gene is TRBV5-1 and the J gene is TRBJ2-1; too little of a D gene remains to name it. This clonotype was sampled from a boy younger than two with Wiskott-Aldrich syndrome, due to receive a stem cell transplant. This receptor has the CDR3 CASSPPMTYNEQFF. The DNA sequence reads TGCGCCAGCAGCCCACCGATGACCTACAATGAGCAGTTCTTC.